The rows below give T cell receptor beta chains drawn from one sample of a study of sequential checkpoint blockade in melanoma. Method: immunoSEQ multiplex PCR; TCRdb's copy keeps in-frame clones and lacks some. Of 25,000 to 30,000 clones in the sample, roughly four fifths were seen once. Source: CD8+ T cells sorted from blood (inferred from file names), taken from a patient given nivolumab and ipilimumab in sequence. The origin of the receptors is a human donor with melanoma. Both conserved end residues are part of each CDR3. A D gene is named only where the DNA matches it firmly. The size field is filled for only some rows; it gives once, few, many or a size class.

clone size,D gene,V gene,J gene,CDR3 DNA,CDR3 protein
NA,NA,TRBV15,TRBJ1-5,TGTGCCACCAGCGGTCGACAGGGCAATCAGCCCCAGCATTTT,CATSGRQGNQPQHF
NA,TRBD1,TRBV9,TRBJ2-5,TGTGCCAGCAGCGTAGGACAGGGTACCCAAGAGACCCAGTACTTC,CASSVGQGTQETQYF
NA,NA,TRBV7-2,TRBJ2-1,TGTGCCAGCAGCGCTATATCCTCCTACAATGAGCAGTTCTTC,CASSAISSYNEQFF
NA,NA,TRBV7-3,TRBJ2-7,TGTGCCAGCACCCCCGGTTATCCCTTAAACGAGCAGTACTTC,CASTPGYPLNEQYF
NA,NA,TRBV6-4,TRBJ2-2,TGTGCCAGCAGAGCGGACGGGGGGAACACCGGGGAGCTGTTTTTT,CASRADGGNTGELFF
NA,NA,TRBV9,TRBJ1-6,TGTGCCAGCAGCGTAGAGGGGTTGATTCATAATTCACCCCTCCACTTT,CASSVEGLIHNSPLHF
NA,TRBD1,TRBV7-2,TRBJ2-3,TGTGCCAGCAGCTCGACAGGGGGTCAGGAAGATACGCAGTATTTT,CASSSTGGQEDTQYF
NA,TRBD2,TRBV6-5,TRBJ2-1,TGTGCCAGCAGTTACGACGGTAGCGGGAGGAACAATGAGCAGTTCTTC,CASSYDGSGRNNEQFF
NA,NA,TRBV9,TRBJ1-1,TGTGCCAGCAGCGTAGGGCCATCCTTGTCTTCCACTGAAGCTTTCTTT,CASSVGPSLSSTEAFF
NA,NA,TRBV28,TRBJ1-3,TGTGCCAGCAGTCCCCGGCGGGGCCCCTCGGCTCCCATATATTTT,CASSPRRGPSAPIYF
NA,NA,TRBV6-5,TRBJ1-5,TGTGCCAGCAGTTACTCGCAGGATAGCAATCAGCCCCAGCATTTT,CASSYSQDSNQPQHF
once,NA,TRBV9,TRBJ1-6,TGTGCCAGCAGCGTAGCTGCGAGGGATTCACCCCTCCACTTT,CASSVAARDSPLHF
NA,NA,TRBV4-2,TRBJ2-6,TGTGCCAGCAGCCAAGATACAGGTGGGGCCAACGTCCTGACTTTC,CASSQDTGGANVLTF
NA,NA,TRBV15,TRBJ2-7,TGTGCCACCAGCAGAGATCGGGGCGCGGGACTCGAGCAGTACTTC,CATSRDRGAGLEQYF
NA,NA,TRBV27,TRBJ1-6,TGTGCCAGCACCGCGCGGGGGAATTCACCCCTCCACTTT,CASTARGNSPLHF
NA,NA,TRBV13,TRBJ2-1,TGTGCCAGCAGCTCTAGAACAGGGCCCTACAATGAGCAGTTCTTC,CASSSRTGPYNEQFF
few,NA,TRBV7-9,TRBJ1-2,TGTGCCAGCAGCTGGTACAGGGAGAACTATGGCTACACCTTC,CASSWYRENYGYTF
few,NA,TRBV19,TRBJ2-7,TGTGCCAGTAGTATGGAGCACCAGAGCTCCTACGAGCAGTACTTC,CASSMEHQSSYEQYF
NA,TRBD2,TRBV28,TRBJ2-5,TGTGCCAGCAGTTTAGAGGGGACTAGATGGGAGACCCAGTACTTC,CASSLEGTRWETQYF
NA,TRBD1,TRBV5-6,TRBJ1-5,TGTGCCAGCAGCGCGACAGGGGGCGGGGAGGAAGCCCAGCATTTT,CASSATGGGEEAQHF
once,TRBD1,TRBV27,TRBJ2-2,TGTGCCAGCAGCATTTCGACAGGGACCGGGGAGCTGTTTTTT,CASSISTGTGELFF
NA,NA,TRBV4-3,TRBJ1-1,TGCGCCAGCGGCTTTATCGGGGAGAGCACTGAAGCTTTCTTT,CASGFIGESTEAFF
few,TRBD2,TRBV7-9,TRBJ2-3,TGTGCCAGCAGTGCGGGGGGGCTGACAGATACGCAGTATTTT,CASSAGGLTDTQYF
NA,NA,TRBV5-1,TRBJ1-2,TGCGCCAGCAGCTTGGGTCCCCAAGACGGAGACTATGGCTACACCTTC,CASSLGPQDGDYGYTF
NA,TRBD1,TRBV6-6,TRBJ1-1,TGTGCCAGCAGTTACTCGCAGGGGGTTAACACTGAAGCTTTCTTT,CASSYSQGVNTEAFF
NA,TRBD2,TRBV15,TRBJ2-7,TGTGCCACCAGCAGGGGCGGGAGCATGGGCTCCTACGAGCAGTACTTC,CATSRGGSMGSYEQYF
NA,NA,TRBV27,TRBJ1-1,TGTGCCAGCAGGGGATGGGGGGGCCCTGAAGCTTTCTTT,CASRGWGGPEAFF
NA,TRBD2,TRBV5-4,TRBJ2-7,TGTGCCAGCAGCCCAGGGACTAGCGGGAGCAACGAGCAGTACTTC,CASSPGTSGSNEQYF
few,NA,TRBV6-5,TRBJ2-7,TGTGCCAGCACACCGAATTTGGTCGAGCAGTACTTC,CASTPNLVEQYF
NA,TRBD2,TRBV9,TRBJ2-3,TGTGCCAGCAGCGTAGATGGCAGCGGGGGGAACACAGATACGCAGTATTTT,CASSVDGSGGNTDTQYF
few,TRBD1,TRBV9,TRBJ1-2,TGTGCCAGCAACCACGGACAGGGGATGAACTATGGCTACACCTTC,CASNHGQGMNYGYTF
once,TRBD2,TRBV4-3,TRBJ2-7,TGCGCCAGCAGCCAATCGACTAGCGAAACCTACGAGCAGTACTTC,CASSQSTSETYEQYF
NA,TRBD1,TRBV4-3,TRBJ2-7,TGCGCCAGCAGCCTCGGATGGGACAGGGGTTCCTACGAGCAGTACTTC,CASSLGWDRGSYEQYF
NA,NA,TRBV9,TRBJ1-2,TGTGCCAGCAGCGTAGCCATACAGGGATCCAACTATGGCTACACCTTC,CASSVAIQGSNYGYTF
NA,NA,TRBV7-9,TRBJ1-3,TGTGCCAGCAGCTTAGGGTCCAGGGTAACTGGAAACACCATATATTTT,CASSLGSRVTGNTIYF
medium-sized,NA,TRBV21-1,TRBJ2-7,TGTGCCAGCAGCAAATCCGGCGGATCCTACGAGCAGTACTTC,CASSKSGGSYEQYF
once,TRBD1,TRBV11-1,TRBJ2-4,TGTGCCAGCAGCTTATTCGGACAGGGAAACATTCAGTACTTC,CASSLFGQGNIQYF
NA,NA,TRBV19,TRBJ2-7,TGTGCCAGTATACAGGGTCGCGAGCAGTACTTC,CASIQGREQYF
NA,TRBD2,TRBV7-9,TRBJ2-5,TGTGCCAGCAGCGATAAAGCGGGGATGGTAAGAGAGACCCAGTACTTC,CASSDKAGMVRETQYF
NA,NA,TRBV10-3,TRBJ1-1,TGTGCCATCAGTGAGTCGGTAACGGCAGAGGGCACTGAAGCTTTCTTT,CAISESVTAEGTEAFF